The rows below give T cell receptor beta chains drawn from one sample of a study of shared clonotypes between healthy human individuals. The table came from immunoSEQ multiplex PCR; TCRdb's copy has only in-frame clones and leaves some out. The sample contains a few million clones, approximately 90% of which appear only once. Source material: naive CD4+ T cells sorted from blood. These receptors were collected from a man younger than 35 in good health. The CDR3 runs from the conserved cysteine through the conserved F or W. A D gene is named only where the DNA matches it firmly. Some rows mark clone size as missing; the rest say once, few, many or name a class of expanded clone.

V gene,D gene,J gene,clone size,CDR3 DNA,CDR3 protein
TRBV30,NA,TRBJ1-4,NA,TGTGCCTGGGCGGGGACTAATGAAAAACTGTTTTTT,CAWAGTNEKLFF
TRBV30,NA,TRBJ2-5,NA,TGTGCCTGGGCTTGGGACTCTTTGGGGACCCAGTACTTC,CAWAWDSLGTQYF
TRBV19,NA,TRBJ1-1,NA,TGTGCCAGTAGTATCCAGGGTCCGAACACTGAAGCTTTCTTT,CASSIQGPNTEAFF
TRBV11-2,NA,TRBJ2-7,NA,TGTGCCAGCAGCTTAGGGTTTGAAGCGAGGCAGTACTTC,CASSLGFEARQYF
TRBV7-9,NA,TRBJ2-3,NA,TGTGCCAGCAGCTTAGCCGGTTCTAGCACAGATACGCAGTATTTT,CASSLAGSSTDTQYF
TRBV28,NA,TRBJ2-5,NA,TGTGCCAGCAGTGCCCCGGGGAGAGAGACCCAGTACTTC,CASSAPGRETQYF
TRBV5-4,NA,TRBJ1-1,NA,TGTGCCAGCAGCTTGACATCGTTGGACACTGAAGCTTTCTTT,CASSLTSLDTEAFF
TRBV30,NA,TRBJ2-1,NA,TGTGCCTGGAGTGTACTTTCACAGGCCACCTACAATGAGCAGTTCTTC,CAWSVLSQATYNEQFF
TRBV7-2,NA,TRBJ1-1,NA,TGTGCCAGCAGCTTAGTTCCGATGAACACTGAAGCTTTCTTT,CASSLVPMNTEAFF
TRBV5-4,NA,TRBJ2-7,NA,TGTGCCAGCAGCTCGGGCTTGTCAGGGAGCTCCTACGAGCAGTACTTC,CASSSGLSGSSYEQYF
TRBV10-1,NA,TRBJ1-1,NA,TGCGCCAGCAGTGGACAGCTCTACACTGAAGCTTTCTTT,CASSGQLYTEAFF
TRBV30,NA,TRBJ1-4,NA,TGTGCCTGGAGCCCGGGCCAGACTAATGAAAAACTGTTTTTT,CAWSPGQTNEKLFF
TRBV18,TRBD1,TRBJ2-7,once,TGTGCCAGCTCACAGACCGGGACAGGGGCCACCCTCGAGCAGTACTTC,CASSQTGTGATLEQYF
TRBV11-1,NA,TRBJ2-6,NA,TGTGCCAGCAGGACCTTTCAGGACAGCTCTGGGGCCAACGTCCTGACTTTC,CASRTFQDSSGANVLTF
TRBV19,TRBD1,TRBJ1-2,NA,TGTGCCAGTACCCACACCCCAACGACAGGGTCTGGCTACACCTTC,CASTHTPTTGSGYTF
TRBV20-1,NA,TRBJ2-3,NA,TGCAGTGCGACAACAGATACGCAGTATTTT,CSATTDTQYF
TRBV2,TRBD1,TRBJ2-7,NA,TGTGCCAGCAGAACAGGGGGCGTCCCAAACGAGCAGTACTTC,CASRTGGVPNEQYF
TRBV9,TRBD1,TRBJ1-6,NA,TGTGCCAGCAGCTCCTCCACAGGGGGCTCTTCACCCCTCCACTTT,CASSSSTGGSSPLHF
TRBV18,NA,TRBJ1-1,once,TGTGCCAGCTCACCATTTGAGGGGGACGGCACTGAAGCTTTCTTT,CASSPFEGDGTEAFF
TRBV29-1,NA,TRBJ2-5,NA,TGCAGCGCCACAGTCCTCCAAGAGACCCAGTACTTC,CSATVLQETQYF
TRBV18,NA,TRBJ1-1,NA,TGTGCCAGCTCACCAGGAGAGGGGATAGTACACACTGAAGCTTTCTTT,CASSPGEGIVHTEAFF
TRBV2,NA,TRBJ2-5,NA,TGTGCCAGCAGTATGAACAGCCAAGAGACCCAGTACTTC,CASSMNSQETQYF
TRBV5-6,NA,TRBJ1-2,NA,TGTGCCAGCAGCTTGCAAGGGCAGAACTATGGCTACACCTTC,CASSLQGQNYGYTF
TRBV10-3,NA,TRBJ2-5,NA,TGTGCCATCAGCCCCGGACCCCCTGGGGGAGAGACCCAGTACTTC,CAISPGPPGGETQYF
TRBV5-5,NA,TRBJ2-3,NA,TGTGCCAGCAGCTTGAGGGGACAACATTCGGCAGATACGCAGTATTTT,CASSLRGQHSADTQYF
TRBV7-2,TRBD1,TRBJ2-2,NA,TGTGCCAGCAGCTTACCGACAGGGGGTGGAATCGGGGAGCTGTTTTTT,CASSLPTGGGIGELFF
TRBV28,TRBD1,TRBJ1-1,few,TGTGCCAGCAGGCCCCAGGGGGCCAGGGATACTGAAGCTTTCTTT,CASRPQGARDTEAFF